This entry lists 32 T cell receptor beta chains sequenced from one sample in a study of shared clonotypes between healthy human individuals. Assay used: immunoSEQ multiplex PCR; TCRdb lists only in-frame clones, some missing. Here the sample spans approximately 740,000 clones, around 93% being singletons. Naive CD8 cells were CD45RO-negative, positively selected for CCR7, excluding terminally differentiated effector memory CD45RA+ cells. What was sequenced was naive CD8+ T cells sorted from blood. The receptors originated from a young man in good health.

The rearrangement uses TRBV6-6 and TRBJ2-1; D remains unclear. Trimming took off 7 bases at V and 0 bases at J, with 10 bases between the two ends. The length of the CDR3 is 14 residues. Germline CDR1 MNHNY, CDR2 SVGAGI (reference sequence). CDR3 DNA: TGTGCCAGCACCCTGATGAGCTCCTACAATGAGCAGTTCTTC. This gives the protein CASTLMSSYNEQFF.

The chain combines TRBV9 with TRBJ2-7; possibly TRBD2 for D (6 bases). The ends were cut back, 3 bases at V and 1 base at J, with 11 bases in the middle. CDR1 is SGDLS, CDR2 YYNGEE, per germline. This CDR3 has 14 residues. The CDR3 DNA reads TGTGCCAGCAGCGCGCGGGACGGGTCCTACGAGCAGTACTTC. Its protein is CASSARDGSYEQYF. Full variable domain (rest looked up from reference TRBV9 and TRBJ2-7): DSGVTQTPKHLITATGQRVTLRCSPRSGDLSVYWYQQSLDQGLQFLIQYYNGEERAKGNILERFSAQQFPDLHSELNLSSLELGDSALYFCASSARDGSYEQYFGPGTRLTVT.

The rearrangement joins TRBV30 to TRBJ2-5; TRBD2 is a possible D gene (6 bases). Germline-derived CDR1 and CDR2 are GTSNPN and SVGIG (reference sequence). The CDR3 is made up of 15 amino acids. The germline V and J ends were trimmed by 0 bases and 1 base, with 12 bases remaining between them. The CDR3, as DNA: TGTGCCTGGAGTGTGGGGCGGGACCTCCAAGAGACCCAGTACTTC. Translation: CAWSVGRDLQETQYF. Full variable domain (outside the CDR3, taken from reference TRBV30 and TRBJ2-5): SQTIHQWPATLVQPVGSPLSLECTVEGTSNPNLYWYRQAAGRGLQLLFYSVGIGQISSEVPQNLSASRPQDRQFILSSKKLLLSDSGFYLCAWSVGRDLQETQYFGPGTRLLVL.

The rearrangement links TRBV6-1 to TRBJ2-7; D not certain. Looked up from germline, CDR1 is MNHNS and CDR2 is SASEGT. V lost 0 bases, J lost 2 bases, and 11 bases lay in between. This CDR3 is 15 amino acids long. The CDR3 DNA follows: TGTGCCAGCAGTGAAGCACCTAGTAATACCTACGAGCAGTACTTC. Translated, it gives CASSEAPSNTYEQYF.

This chain joins TRBV15 and TRBJ1-3; D unclear. Germline loops: CDR1 LNHNV, CDR2 YYDKDF (reference sequence). V shed 0 bases and J shed 3 bases, with 18 bases lying between them. CDR3 length: 18 residues. DNA of the CDR3: TGTGCCACCAGCAGAGATTGGGCCCCCACCGACGGTGGAAACACCATATATTTT. This encodes CATSRDWAPTDGGNTIYF.

CDR3 nucleotide sequence: TGTGCCAGCAGCTTGATTTCGGGGACTAGCGGGAGGACTGGCCATGAGCAGTTCTTC. Its translation: CASSLISGTSGRTGHEQFF. The chain links TRBV5-6 to TRBJ2-1; 15 bases map to TRBD2. Germline CDR1 SGHDT, CDR2 YYEEEE. The V gene end was trimmed by 1 base and the J gene end by 8 bases; junction bases not matched to a gene: 13. The CDR3 runs 19 residues.

The gene calls are TRBV6-1 and TRBJ1-1; no firm D call. Trimming took 4 bases from V and 0 from J, leaving 12 bases between them. This CDR3 comprises 15 residues. Per the germline V gene, CDR1 is MNHNS and CDR2 is SASEGT. CDR3 in DNA: TGTGCCAGCAGTGTTTCTGGATCTTTGAACACTGAAGCTTTCTTT. It is translated as CASSVSGSLNTEAFF.

The chain combines TRBV19 with TRBJ2-7; TRBD1 matches at 7 bases. The CDR3 has 13 residues. Germline CDR1 is LNHDA and CDR2 is SQIVND (reference sequence). J lost 3 bases, V lost 5 bases, and 4 bases had no gene match. As DNA, the CDR3 is TGTGCCAGTAGTGTCAACAGGGGCTACGAGCAGTACTTC. Protein sequence: CASSVNRGYEQYF.

The chain employs TRBV28 and TRBJ2-7; 9 bases fit TRBD2. The CDR3 has 13 amino acids. In germline, CDR1 is MDHEN, CDR2 SYDVKM. Trimming removed 6 bases from V and 4 bases from J; junction bases left unmatched: 4. For the CDR3, the DNA is TGTGCCAGCAGAACACTAGCGGGTTACGAGCAGTACTTC. It is translated as CASRTLAGYEQYF.

The chain is built from TRBV27 and TRBJ2-1; 7 bases match TRBD1. Looked up from germline, CDR1 is MNHEY and CDR2 is SMNVEV (reference sequence). V dropped 2 bases and J dropped 3; count of bases not matched to a gene: 10. CDR3 size: 17 residues. CDR3 DNA: TGTGCCAGCAGTTTAGGGGGACAGTTGGAAATCTACAATGAGCAGTTCTTC. Its translation is CASSLGGQLEIYNEQFF.

The genes are TRBV11-2 and TRBJ2-5; D remains unclear. The CDR3 is made up of 16 amino acids. The V gene lost 0 bases and the J gene lost 3 bases, with 14 bases spanning the gap. Germline assignment: CDR1 SGHAT and CDR2 FQNNGV. The CDR3 nucleotides read TGTGCCAGCAGCTTAGAAGCCCTTAGGAGCGAAGAGACCCAGTACTTC. Translation: CASSLEALRSEETQYF.

CDR3 loop: CASSPRTSREAFF. CDR3 DNA sequence: TGTGCCAGCAGTCCCAGGACAAGCCGTGAAGCTTTCTTT. The chain has TRBV27 and TRBJ1-1; D may be TRBD1 (5 bases). Germline CDR1 is MNHEY and CDR2 is SMNVEV (reference sequence). The CDR3 has 13 residues. V was trimmed by 5 bases and J by 7 bases, leaving 14 bases between them.

The rearrangement links TRBV5-8 to TRBJ2-1; possible D gene TRBD1, 6 bases. V was shortened by 4 bases and J by 15 bases, with 20 bases between the two germline ends. Germline-derived CDR1 and CDR2 are SGHTS and YDEGEE. This CDR3 comprises 13 residues. The CDR3 sequence is CASSQETGSSLFF. For the CDR3, the DNA is TGTGCCAGCAGCCAGGAGACAGGATCTTCTCTGTTCTTC.

The J gene is TRBJ2-7, the V gene TRBV6-1, with D uncertain. CDR1 and CDR2 (germline): MNHNS, SASEGT. Trimming took off 7 bases at V and 1 base at J, with 11 bases between the two ends. The CDR3 runs 13 residues. The chain's CDR3 is CASNVLNSYEQYF. The DNA of the CDR3 is TGTGCCAGCAATGTGCTGAATTCCTACGAGCAGTACTTC.

This rearrangement joins TRBV14 to TRBJ2-1; D could derive from TRBD1 or TRBD2 (5 bases each). V was cut by 0 bases and J by 6 bases, with 15 bases left in between. The germline gives CDR1 SGHDN, CDR2 FVKESK. CDR3 size: 16 residues. In DNA form, the CDR3 reads TGTGCCAGCAGCCAAGATTTGGGGGAGTCCCTCAATGAGCAGTTCTTC. Amino acids: CASSQDLGESLNEQFF.

This sequence joins TRBV28 and TRBJ2-5; unclear D gene. The end of the DNA is better explained by TRBJ2-7, so the J call may be wrong. This CDR3 region has 13 residues. Germline CDR1 reads MDHEN; CDR2 reads SYDVKM. In DNA, the CDR3 is TGTGCCAGCAGTTTACCCCTCTCCTACGAGCAGTACTTC. Protein: CASSLPLSYEQYF.

This clone was seen only once. The chain combines TRBV27 with TRBJ2-1, with a tentative D call TRBD1 (6 bases). Germline V gives CDR1 MNHEY, CDR2 SMNVEV (reference sequence). The CDR3 has 13 residues. V lost 6 bases and J 8 bases, leaving 14 bases between the germline ends. The CDR3 reads CASRWGPNDEQFF. The CDR3 DNA reads TGTGCCAGCAGATGGGGGCCAAACGATGAGCAGTTCTTC.

Worth noting for this clone: Other nucleotide sequences in the sample specify the same CDR3. This rearrangement joins TRBV4-3 to TRBJ2-3; no firm D call. The ends were cut back, 0 bases at V and 6 bases at J, with 4 bases in the middle. Per germline, CDR1 LGHNA and CDR2 YSLEER. The CDR3 runs to 12 residues. CDR3 protein: CASSQDGDTQYF. In nucleotides, the CDR3 is TGCGCCAGCAGCCAAGATGGGGATACGCAGTATTTT.

This clone was found a few times. The rearrangement links TRBV28 to TRBJ2-2, with 7 positions matching TRBD2. Germline V lookup: CDR1 MDHEN, CDR2 SYDVKM. V was clipped by 4 bases and J by 4 bases; unmatched bases: 15. This CDR3 contains 18 residues. The CDR3 reads CASSSQTSVGGSTGELFF. In nucleotides, the CDR3 is TGTGCCAGCAGTTCCCAAACTAGCGTGGGAGGGAGCACCGGGGAGCTGTTTTTT. Full variable domain (missing parts from reference TRBV28 and TRBJ2-2): DVKVTQSSRYLVKRTGEKVFLECVQDMDHENMFWYRQDPGLGLRLIYFSYDVKMKEKGDIPEGYSVSREKKERFSLILESASTNQTSMYLCASSSQTSVGGSTGELFFGEGSRLTVL.

This clone turned up a few times. The rearrangement uses TRBV30 and TRBJ2-7; D unclear. V dropped 1 base and J dropped 3 bases, with 10 bases sitting between them. CDR3 length: 13 residues. Germline CDR1 is GTSNPN and CDR2 is SVGIG (reference sequence). CDR3 bases: TGTGCCTGGAGTGGTCAGGAGTTCTACGAGCAGTACTTC. It translates to CAWSGQEFYEQYF. Variable domain in full (rest from reference TRBV30 and TRBJ2-7): SQTIHQWPATLVQPVGSPLSLECTVEGTSNPNLYWYRQAAGRGLQLLFYSVGIGQISSEVPQNLSASRPQDRQFILSSKKLLLSDSGFYLCAWSGQEFYEQYFGPGTRLTVT.

Turning to this clone: An end of the junction differs from the germline gene, which may be a read error. The chain couples TRBV6-5 to TRBJ2-1; TRBD1 matches 10 bases. Germline CDR1 and CDR2: MNHEY and SVGAGI. The CDR3 covers 16 residues. CDR3 residues: CASSYDRDRGYDEQFF. The CDR3 DNA reads TGTGCCAGCAGTTACGATCGGGACAGGGGCTACGATGAGCAGTTCTTC.

The V and J genes are TRBV4-3 and TRBJ2-2; D may be TRBD1 or TRBD2 (5 bases each). V lost 2 bases and J 2 bases, leaving 12 bases between the germline ends. Per the germline V gene, CDR1 is LGHNA and CDR2 is YSLEER. This CDR3 contains 16 residues. DNA for the CDR3: TGCGCCAGCAGCCAAAGGGCAGGGAGAAACACCGGGGAGCTGTTTTTT. The encoded protein is CASSQRAGRNTGELFF.

The chain's CDR3 is CASSQDRGGGYEQYF. The CDR3 region has the DNA TGCGCCAGCAGCCAAGATCGGGGGGGTGGCTACGAGCAGTACTTC. V is TRBV4-1 and J is TRBJ2-7; 8 bases map to TRBD2. This CDR3 has 15 residues. CDR1 and CDR2 (germline): MGHRA, YSYEKL. With V trimmed by 0 bases and J by 3 bases, 4 bases remained unmatched.

Many counts were recorded for this clone. The CDR3 loop reads CASSQGGLAGFNPYEQYF. In DNA form, the CDR3 reads TGCGCCAGCAGCCAAGGGGGACTAGCGGGTTTTAATCCCTACGAGCAGTACTTC. The rearrangement links TRBV4-1 to TRBJ2-7; TRBD2 aligns across 12 bases. After removal of 1 base from V and 2 bases from J, the junction contained 9 bases not matched to a gene. From germline, CDR1 is MGHRA and CDR2 YSYEKL. CDR3 length: 18 amino acids.

V usage is TRBV27 and J usage is TRBJ2-5; 9 nucleotides agree with TRBD1. Germline V CDR1 and CDR2: MNHEY, SMNVEV (reference sequence). There are 15 residues in the CDR3. V was pared by 5 bases and J by 3 bases, with 7 bases of the junction left unmatched. The CDR3 coding sequence is TGTGCCAGCAGTCTCCGGGACAGGGTTAAAGAGACCCAGTACTTC. It specifies CASSLRDRVKETQYF.

The chain joins TRBV27 to TRBJ1-4; TRBD1 agrees at 7 bases. The CDR3 has 16 amino acids. V was pared by 4 bases and J by 4 bases, with 9 bases of the junction left unmatched. The germline V gene encodes CDR1 MNHEY and CDR2 SMNVEV (reference sequence). As DNA, the CDR3 is TGTGCCAGCAGTTCCCTACAACAGGGGTTTAATGAAAAACTGTTTTTT. Translated, it gives CASSSLQQGFNEKLFF.

The chain recombines TRBV29-1 with TRBJ2-7; TRBD2 agrees at 10 bases. CDR3 length: 16 amino acids. V trimming: 4 bases; J trimming: 4 bases; junction bases outside the gene matches: 13. From germline, CDR1 is SQVTM and CDR2 ANQGSEA. The CDR3 is CSVGWRDTSGTYEQYF. DNA of the CDR3: TGCAGCGTTGGTTGGAGGGATACTAGCGGGACTTACGAGCAGTACTTC.

This clone was observed a single time. The CDR3 loop reads CASSRIAEQYEQYF. In DNA, the CDR3 is TGCGCCAGCAGCAGGATAGCGGAGCAGTACGAGCAGTACTTC. The chain is built from TRBV5-1 and TRBJ2-7; D perhaps matches TRBD2 (6 bases). The V and J ends lost 4 bases and 4 bases respectively, with 15 bases between them. This CDR3 is 14 amino acids long. CDR1 and CDR2 from the germline V gene are SGHRS and YFSETQ.

The CDR3 loop is CASTRWGQGYNEQFF. The CDR3 DNA reads as TGTGCCAGCACCCGATGGGGACAGGGATACAATGAGCAGTTCTTC. The rearrangement joins TRBV9 to TRBJ2-1, with 9 bases matching TRBD1. Germline values: CDR1 SGDLS, CDR2 YYNGEE. J lost 4 bases, V lost 6 bases, and 8 bases had no gene match. This CDR3 has 15 amino acids.

The chain carries TRBV11-2 and TRBJ2-7; 8 nucleotides line up with TRBD2. J gave up 2 bases and V 1 base, and 4 bases lay outside the gene matches. CDR3 size: 15 residues. CDR1 is SGHAT, CDR2 FQNNGV, per germline. This CDR3 is CASSLGSGGPYEQYF. The DNA of the CDR3 is TGTGCCAGCAGCTTAGGTTCGGGAGGGCCCTACGAGCAGTACTTC.

The chain is built from TRBV27 and TRBJ2-1, with 8 bases matching TRBD2. CDR3 length equals 15 residues. In germline, CDR1 is MNHEY, CDR2 SMNVEV (reference sequence). The ends lost 3 bases at V and 7 bases at J; junction bases unmatched: 8. The DNA for the CDR3 is TGTGCCAGCAGTTTTACACGGGAGGGTGAAAATGAGCAGTTCTTC. Translated, it gives CASSFTREGENEQFF.

The gene calls are TRBV4-2 and TRBJ1-2; no clear D. Trimming pared 0 bases from V and 1 base from J, leaving 9 bases between. Germline V gives CDR1 LGHNA, CDR2 YNFKEQ. There are 15 residues in the CDR3. CDR3 protein: CASSQDIGGNYGYTF. The DNA for the CDR3 is TGTGCCAGCAGCCAAGATATAGGCGGTAACTATGGCTACACCTTC.